The 29 T cell receptor beta chains presented below share a single source sample, sequenced in a study of read filtering for tumor transcriptome and immune sequencing. The library was built from about 0.4 ug RNA with molecular barcoded adaptors for alpha/delta and beta/gamma chains. From the reads, TCRdb called clonotypes with MiXCR, one entry per CDR3 protein. The sample holds tens of thousands of distinct CDR3 sequences, 20% to 25% seen once. The sequenced sample was a population of CD138-negative cells sorted from bone marrow. The receptors shown here come from a donor at least 40 years old with multiple myeloma.

This chain joins TRBV20-1 and TRBJ2-3; either TRBD1 or TRBD2 may fit D (5 bases each). This CDR3 region has 14 residues. Germline V gene sequence: CDR1 DFQATT, CDR2 SNEGSKA (reference sequence). Trimming took off 3 bases at V and 4 bases at J, with 14 bases between the two ends. In DNA, the CDR3 is TGCAGTGCTAGCTTAGCCGGGGCCCCAGATACGCAGTATTTT. Its protein is CSASLAGAPDTQYF.

As concerns this clonotype: This could be a read error, since a much larger clone is one nucleotide away. The V call is TRBV20-1, the J call TRBJ1-2, with 7 bases identical to TRBD1. The CDR3 has 12 residues. In germline, CDR1 is DFQATT, CDR2 SNEGSKA (reference sequence). CDR3 region: CIHQGVNYGYTF. CDR3 nucleotides: TGCATTCACCAGGGGGTCAACTATGGCTACACCTTC.

This clonotype has ten or more counts. This chain connects TRBV6-1 to TRBJ2-4; no clear D gene. CDR3 length: 11 amino acids. Germline V gene data show CDR1 as MNHNS and CDR2 as SASEGT. Trimming pared 7 bases from V and 8 bases from J, leaving 9 bases between. The CDR3 loop reads CASTIGDIQYF. As DNA, the CDR3 is TGTGCCAGCACCATTGGGGACATTCAGTACTTC.

V gene TRBV3-1 combines with J gene TRBJ1-2; tentative D call: TRBD1 (5 bases). V lost 1 base and J 5 bases, leaving 23 bases between the germline ends. Germline values: CDR1 LGHDT, CDR2 YNNKEL (reference sequence). The CDR3 totals 18 residues. CDR3 coding DNA: TGTGCCAGCAGCCAAGGGGGCCTCACGGGACTGCCCCTATATGGCTACACCTTC. Amino acids: CASSQGGLTGLPLYGYTF.

This sequence joins TRBV24-1 and TRBJ2-3, with 9 bases matching TRBD1. The CDR3 has 16 residues. Germline-derived CDR1 and CDR2 are KGHDR and SFDVKD. Losses at the gene ends were 0 bases for V and 2 bases for J; bases not matched to a gene: 2. CDR3 DNA: TGTGCCACCAGTGATTTGGGACAGGGGAACACAGATACGCAGTATTTT. This translates into CATSDLGQGNTDTQYF.

This clonotype was picked up many times. V usage is TRBV6-1 and J usage is TRBJ2-7; perhaps TRBD1 as D (6 bases). CDR1 MNHNS and CDR2 SASEGT come from the germline V gene. This CDR3 comprises 13 residues. The V gene lost 5 bases and the J gene lost 9 bases, with 17 bases spanning the gap. The CDR3 sequence is CASSLQGSEGQYF. The DNA of the CDR3 is TGTGCCAGCAGTCTACAGGGTTCTGAGGGGCAGTACTTC.

The table lists this clonotype with many counts. The chain carries TRBV2 and TRBJ1-1; D unresolved. This CDR3 is 14 amino acids long. Trimming removed 4 bases at V and 0 bases at J, with 9 bases between. The germline V gene has CDR1 SNHLY and CDR2 FYNNEI. CDR3 nucleotides: TGTGCCAGCAGTGGGAGCAGATTGAACACTGAAGCTTTCTTT. Translating it yields CASSGSRLNTEAFF.

This sequence joins TRBV14 and TRBJ1-4, with D possibly matching TRBD1 (5 bases). The CDR3 is 17 amino acids. The germline V and J ends were trimmed by 0 bases and 0 bases, with 11 bases remaining between them. CDR1 is SGHDN and CDR2 is FVKESK in the germline V gene. CDR3 in amino acids: CASSQEARGATNEKLFF. Here the CDR3 DNA reads TGTGCCAGCAGCCAAGAAGCAAGGGGAGCAACTAATGAAAAACTGTTTTTT.

A few counts support this clonotype. The V and J genes are TRBV20-1 and TRBJ2-7; D possibly uses TRBD1 or TRBD2 (5 bases each). From germline, CDR1 is DFQATT and CDR2 SNEGSKA (reference sequence). The CDR3 is 14 residues long. Trimming removed 4 bases from V and 1 base from J, with 14 bases in between. CDR3 protein: CSAMRGADSYEQYF. Here the CDR3 DNA reads TGCAGTGCTATGAGGGGTGCCGATTCCTACGAGCAGTACTTC.

Many counts were recorded for this clonotype. The chain links TRBV2 to TRBJ2-3; 9 nucleotides align to TRBD2. Germline CDR1 SNHLY, CDR2 FYNNEI. J was trimmed by 2 bases and V by 5 bases; bases with no gene match: 5. This CDR3 comprises 15 residues. The CDR3 protein is CASSRLAAVTDTQYF. The CDR3 nucleotides are TGTGCCAGCAGTAGACTAGCGGCCGTCACAGATACGCAGTATTTT.

This clonotype was picked up a small number of times. Given a much more abundant clone one base away, this may be a read error. This chain uses TRBV28 with TRBJ1-6; TRBD1 might be the D (5 bases). From germline, CDR1 is MDHEN and CDR2 SYDVKM. This CDR3 comprises 14 residues. V lost 6 bases, J lost 9 bases, and 15 bases lay in between. The CDR3 sequence: CASSLTTELSPLHF. In DNA, the CDR3 is TGTGCCAGCAGCCTAACGACAGAGCTTTCACCCCTCCACTTT.

Ten or more counts support this clonotype. V gene TRBV12-3 or TRBV12-4 combines with J gene TRBJ2-3; no clear D gene. V was cut by 1 base and J by 7 bases, with 3 bases left in between. The CDR3 spans 11 residues. The CDR3 DNA is TGTGCCAGCAGTTTAGGGTATACGCAGTATTTT. Translating gives CASSLGYTQYF.

The chain joins TRBV10-3 to TRBJ2-2, with 8 positions matching TRBD1. Trimming removed 1 base from V and 4 bases from J; junction bases left unmatched: 8. The V gene's germline CDR1 is ENHRY and CDR2 SYGVKD. The CDR3 is 17 residues long. CDR3 amino acids: CAISEFWQGAGTGELFF. The CDR3 region has the DNA TGTGCCATCAGTGAGTTCTGGCAGGGGGCTGGCACCGGGGAGCTGTTTTTT.

This clonotype was detected many times. The rearrangement joins TRBV14 to TRBJ2-5; TRBD2 aligns across 7 bases. Trimming cost V 1 base and J 7 bases; bases outside gene matches: 3. The germline V gene encodes CDR1 SGHDN and CDR2 FVKESK. The CDR3 is made up of 13 amino acids. CDR3 sequence (DNA): TGTGCCAGCAGCCAAGGACTAGCCGGGACCCAGTACTTC. As protein: CASSQGLAGTQYF.

Comment on this clonotype: No conserved phenylalanine or tryptophan ends this CDR3, so it is likely a read error. The chain employs TRBV7-2 and TRBJ2-1; 12 nucleotides agree with TRBD2. CDR1 is SGHTA, CDR2 FQGNSA, per germline. The CDR3 covers 16 residues. V trimming: 5 bases; J trimming: 7 bases; junction bases outside the gene matches: 9. In nucleotides, the CDR3 is TGTGCCAGCAGCCTTGGGCCTAGCGGGGGGGGTAATGAGCAGTTCCTC. As protein: CASSLGPSGGGNEQFL.

This clonotype has ten or more counts. The V gene is TRBV28, the J gene TRBJ1-1; 9 bases match TRBD1. Germline V gives CDR1 MDHEN, CDR2 SYDVKM. Trimming cost V 4 bases and J 7 bases; bases outside gene matches: 7. The CDR3 consists of 14 residues. Written as DNA, the CDR3 is TGTGCCAGCAGTTCAGACAGGGGGTTTGTTGAAGCTTTCTTT. Its protein is CASSSDRGFVEAFF.

Many counts were recorded for this clonotype. The chain joins TRBV29-1 to TRBJ1-2, with 7 nucleotides matching TRBD1. V lost 3 bases, J lost 2 bases, and 9 bases stayed unmatched. The CDR3 runs 15 residues. Germline-derived CDR1 and CDR2 are SQVTM and ANQGSEA. The CDR3 is CSVDYRQGSNYGYTF. As DNA, the CDR3 is TGCAGCGTTGACTATCGACAGGGTTCCAACTATGGCTACACCTTC.

V is TRBV29-1 and J is TRBJ2-3; D assignment may be TRBD1 or TRBD2 (5 bases each). Germline V gene lookup returns CDR1 SQVTM and CDR2 ANQGSEA. Deletions cut 8 bases from V and 2 bases from J, with 17 bases between. This CDR3 is 14 amino acids long. CDR3 sequence (DNA): TGCAGCCTCACGAGGGGTTGGGACACAGATACGCAGTATTTT. Amino acid sequence: CSLTRGWDTDTQYF.

This clonotype has a handful of counts. The V and J genes are TRBV5-1 and TRBJ2-3; no clear D. The germline V and J ends were trimmed by 1 base and 1 base, with 10 bases remaining between them. From germline, CDR1 is SGHRS and CDR2 YFSETQ. This CDR3 is 15 amino acids long. The CDR3 coding sequence is TGCGCCAGCAGCTTGACCGGAGTTGGCACAGATACGCAGTATTTT. Protein: CASSLTGVGTDTQYF.

This clonotype was detected ten times or more. The J gene is TRBJ1-1, the V gene TRBV6-2 or TRBV6-3; D may be TRBD1 (5 bases). CDR1 is MNHEY, CDR2 SVGEGT, per germline. This CDR3 is built from 12 residues. V was pared by 6 bases and J by 6 bases, with 11 bases between. The CDR3 DNA is TGTGCCAGCAGCCGACAGAGATCTGAAGCTTTCTTT. Encoded protein: CASSRQRSEAFF.

The rearrangement joins TRBV10-3 to TRBJ2-2; D gene unclear. Germline CDR1 reads ENHRY; CDR2 reads SYGVKD. The V end was cut by 4 bases, the J end by 1 base, with 13 bases between. The CDR3 length is 16 residues. CDR3 sequence (DNA): TGTGCCATCAGTGGGATAAGACTTCTGAACACCGGGGAGCTGTTTTTT. Its translation: CAISGIRLLNTGELFF.

This clonotype came up a few times. The V call is TRBV27, the J call TRBJ1-5; D gene ambiguous. V was pared by 2 bases and J by 6 bases, with 8 bases between. This CDR3 comprises 13 residues. Germline-derived CDR1 and CDR2 are MNHEY and SMNVEV (reference sequence). CDR3 nucleotides: TGTGCCAGCAGTTTACAGATCCGTCAGCCCCAGCATTTT. Translated, it gives CASSLQIRQPQHF.

CDR3 DNA sequence: TGTGCCACCAGTGGGGGGATAGCTAGCAATCAGCCCCAGCATTTT. Residues: CATSGGIASNQPQHF. The V call is TRBV19, the J call TRBJ1-5, with D possibly being TRBD1 (5 bases). The germline CDR1 and CDR2 sequences are LNHDA and SQIVND (reference sequence). V shed 10 bases and J shed 0 bases, with 16 bases lying between them. The CDR3 is made up of 15 amino acids.

This clonotype was counted between two and nine times. DNA of the CDR3: TGTGCCAGCAGTTCCCAAAGAGATACGCAGTATTTT. As protein: CASSSQRDTQYF. The chain employs TRBV28 and TRBJ2-3; no definite D call. This CDR3 has 12 residues. Looked up from germline, CDR1 is MDHEN and CDR2 is SYDVKM. V lost 4 bases, J lost 5 bases, and 7 bases lay in between.

With regard to this clonotype: A read error may account for a junction end that differs from germline. The chain recombines TRBV5-1 with TRBJ2-3; maybe TRBD2 (5 bases). Germline V gives CDR1 SGHRS, CDR2 YFSETQ. The CDR3 is 12 amino acids. The CDR3 region is CANSLDSDTQYF. The DNA for the CDR3 is TGCGCCAACAGCTTGGACTCAGATACGCAGTATTTT.

On this clonotype itself: A read error may be the cause here, since a much bigger clone is one base away. The chain is built from TRBV7-3 and TRBJ1-1, with D possibly being TRBD1 (5 bases). Germline V lookup: CDR1 SGHTA, CDR2 FQGTGA. The length of the CDR3 is 15 residues. The CDR3 loop reads CASSPGGTGNAEAFF. The CDR3 DNA reads TGTGCCAGCAGCCCGGGGGGGACGGGGAACGCTGAAGCTTTCTTT.

Details on this clonotype: A much larger clone sits a single nucleotide away, making a read error possible. Without the conserved terminal phenylalanine or tryptophan, this CDR3 likely stems from a read error. The chain carries TRBV29-1 and TRBJ2-5, with 8 bases identical to TRBD2. This CDR3 region has 14 residues. V lost 5 bases and J lost 1; bases outside the gene matches: 6. The germline gives CDR1 SQVTM, CDR2 ANQGSEA. CDR3 sequence reads: CSVRSAGGQETQYL. As DNA, the CDR3 is TGCAGCGTTCGGTCCGCGGGGGGCCAAGAGACCCAGTACCTC.

This clonotype appeared many times. J is TRBJ1-1 and V is TRBV5-1, with D maybe TRBD1 (6 bases). V lost 7 bases and J 0 bases, leaving 13 bases between the germline ends. Germline V gives CDR1 SGHRS, CDR2 YFSETQ. The CDR3 runs 14 residues. CDR3 nucleotide sequence: TGCGCCAGCTCGACAGGATTTATGAACACTGAAGCTTTCTTT. It specifies CASSTGFMNTEAFF.

Worth noting for this clonotype: This clone may be a read error of a much larger clone one base away. The CDR3 is CSSGIHPGQGAGETQYF. CDR3 bases: TGCAGTTCTGGGATTCATCCGGGACAGGGGGCGGGTGAGACCCAGTACTTC. This chain uses TRBV20-1 with TRBJ2-5, with TRBD1 matching over 12 bases. The CDR3 has 17 amino acids. Looked up from germline, CDR1 is DFQATT and CDR2 is SNEGSKA (reference sequence). The V and J ends lost 8 bases and 5 bases, in that order; junction bases with no gene match: 18.